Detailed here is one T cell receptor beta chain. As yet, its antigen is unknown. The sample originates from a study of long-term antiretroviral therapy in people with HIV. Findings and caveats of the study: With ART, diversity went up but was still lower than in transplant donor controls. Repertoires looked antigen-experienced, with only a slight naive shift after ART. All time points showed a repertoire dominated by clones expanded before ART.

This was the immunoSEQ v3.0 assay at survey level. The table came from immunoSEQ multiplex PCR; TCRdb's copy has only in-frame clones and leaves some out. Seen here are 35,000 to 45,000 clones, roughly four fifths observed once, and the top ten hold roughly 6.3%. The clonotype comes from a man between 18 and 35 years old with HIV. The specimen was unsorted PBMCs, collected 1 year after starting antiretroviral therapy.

The CDR3 coding sequence is TGTGCCAGCAGTGTGCCGGGACAGGGGGCCTTGGAGCAGTACTTC. Its protein product is CASSVPGQGALEQYF. V and J are TRBV28 and TRBJ2-7; TRBD1 agrees at 12 bases. Germline CDR1 is MDHEN and CDR2 is SYDVKM. Trimming cost V 5 bases and J 7 bases; bases outside gene matches: 9. The CDR3 length is 15 residues.